The sequence of this T cell receptor (beta chain) was determined in a study of graft-versus-host responses after intestinal transplantation. Study-wide context: Uniformly, recipients were administered anti-thymocyte globulin induction with subsequent tacrolimus and steroids for 2 to 3 years. General study points: Allografts of one patient group, those with graft-donor T cell macrochimerism, had high graft-versus-host to host-versus-graft clonal ratios. Early post-transplant HvG declines tracked with peak circulating GvH clone levels. There were GvH clones found in recipient marrow, and some of them appeared first in ileum or blood.

Produced via immunoSEQ multiplex PCR; TCRdb's table is partial and in-frame only. Of just over 85,000 clones listed, 85% to 95% were seen once; the top ten hold roughly 0.37%. V was shortened by 0 bases and J by 2 bases, with 17 bases between the two germline ends. The CDR3 is 17 residues long. Germline lookup yields CDR1 MNHGY and CDR2 SVAAGI. A word on this clone: What it binds is not known.

The chain uses TRBV6-9 and TRBJ2-7; D gene uncertain. The material was unstimulated CD8+ T cells sorted from spleen or lymph node cells, obtained before transplant. This TCR derives from a human donor who was the organ donor for an intestinal transplant. This chain's CDR3 is CASSYSGRSIPTYEQYF. CDR3 coding DNA: TGTGCCAGCAGTTATTCCGGTCGTTCCATCCCGACCTACGAGCAGTACTTC.